The 30 T cell receptor beta chains below come from one sample, sequenced in a study of cytomegalovirus exposure and HLA in healthy donors. 13 Jbeta primers and 60 Vbeta primers were used for the PCR. The assay was immunoSEQ multiplex PCR, and TCRdb's table has in-frame clones only and misses some. The sample lists about 140,000 clones, 75% to 80% seen once, with under 2% in the top ten. Sequencing was carried out using PBMCs. These TCRs come from a female donor in good health and CMV-seronegative.

This CDR3 reads CASSVGQGARNEQFF. The DNA for the CDR3 is TGTGCCAGTAGTGTCGGACAGGGGGCGCGTAATGAGCAGTTCTTC. The chain couples TRBV19 to TRBJ2-1, with TRBD1 identical over 11 bases. Per germline, CDR1 LNHDA and CDR2 SQIVND (reference sequence). The CDR3 is 15 amino acids. Trimming at V came to 5 bases and at J to 7 bases, leaving 7 bases not matched to a gene.

This chain uses TRBV6-6 with TRBJ1-5; 12 bases map to TRBD1. Trimming at V came to 6 bases and at J to 6 bases, leaving 6 bases not matched to a gene. The CDR3 totals 15 residues. Germline CDR1 is MNHNY and CDR2 is SVGAGI (reference sequence). CDR3 protein: CASSPGTGGGQPQHF. CDR3 DNA sequence: TGTGCCAGCAGCCCAGGGACAGGGGGCGGTCAGCCCCAGCATTTT.

The rearrangement links TRBV5-4 to TRBJ2-5, with no clear D. The J call could be wrong; TRBJ2-7 is a better fit for the DNA end. CDR1 and CDR2 (germline): SGHNT, YYREEE (reference sequence). The CDR3 sequence is 12 residues long. The CDR3 DNA reads TGTGCCAGCAGCTTGGATACGTACGAGCAGTACTTC. This gives the protein CASSLDTYEQYF.

In this sample, this clone turned up a few times. The V call is TRBV28, the J call TRBJ1-5; 12 nucleotides match TRBD1. This CDR3 has 16 amino acids. Looked up from germline, CDR1 is MDHEN and CDR2 is SYDVKM. V shed 4 bases, J shed 7 bases, and the junction held 8 bases outside the gene matches. CDR3 sequence: CASSSGQGALAQPQHF. The CDR3 DNA reads as TGTGCCAGCAGTTCGGGACAGGGGGCGCTGGCCCAGCCCCAGCATTTT.

V and J are TRBV4-1 and TRBJ2-7; 8 bases are a match to TRBD1. Germline values: CDR1 MGHRA, CDR2 YSYEKL. Trimming removed 3 bases from V and 2 bases from J; junction bases left unmatched: 9. This CDR3 is built from 16 residues. CDR3: CASSQGADRVTYEQYF. The CDR3 DNA reads TGCGCCAGCAGCCAGGGAGCGGACAGGGTCACCTACGAGCAGTACTTC.

V and J are TRBV27 and TRBJ2-1; maybe TRBD2 (5 bases). Germline CDR1 reads MNHEY; CDR2 reads SMNVEV (reference sequence). The CDR3 consists of 18 residues. V lost 2 bases and J 0 bases, leaving 17 bases between the germline ends. The CDR3 DNA sequence: TGTGCCAGCAGTTTAACAATGGTGCGGGCCGGCTCCTACAATGAGCAGTTCTTC. Translated: CASSLTMVRAGSYNEQFF.

The rearrangement uses TRBV6-6 and TRBJ1-1; D possibly corresponds to TRBD1 (6 bases). The CDR3 is 15 amino acids. CDR1 MNHNY and CDR2 SVGAGI come from the germline V gene (reference sequence). With 7 bases removed from V and 2 bases from J, the gap between germline ends came to 17 bases. CDR3 sequence reads: CASTPPGDLNTEAFF. CDR3 nucleotide sequence: TGTGCCAGCACCCCCCCAGGGGACCTCAACACTGAAGCTTTCTTT.

The CDR3: CASNSGSQETQYF. The CDR3 DNA is TGCGCCAGCAATAGCGGGAGCCAGGAGACCCAGTACTTC. J is TRBJ2-5 and V is TRBV5-1; 9 bases are shared with TRBD2. Germline V gene lookup returns CDR1 SGHRS and CDR2 YFSETQ. Trimming took 6 bases from V and 5 from J; bases not matched to a gene: 5. The CDR3 has 13 residues.

The chain couples TRBV7-9 to TRBJ2-3; the match to TRBD2 covers 8 bases. CDR1 and CDR2 (germline): SEHNR, FQNEAQ (reference sequence). The length of the CDR3 is 18 residues. V lost 5 bases and J lost 0; bases outside the gene matches: 13. CDR3 residues: CASSPGSGGQASTDTQYF. CDR3 nucleotides: TGTGCCAGCAGCCCGGGGAGCGGGGGCCAAGCTAGCACAGATACGCAGTATTTT.

The chain is built from TRBV27 and TRBJ1-1, with a tentative D call TRBD1 (6 bases). Germline values: CDR1 MNHEY, CDR2 SMNVEV (reference sequence). The CDR3 runs to 17 residues. Trimming removed 6 bases from V and 0 bases from J, with 20 bases in between. As DNA, the CDR3 is TGTGCCAGCAGATTGGACAGAAACGGCCCGATGAACACTGAAGCTTTCTTT. This translates into CASRLDRNGPMNTEAFF.

This clone appeared a few times. The chain carries TRBV4-1 and TRBJ2-7, with TRBD2 matching over 8 bases. This CDR3 spans 17 amino acids. V lost 1 base to trimming and J lost 7 bases; unmatched junction nucleotides: 15. Germline CDR1 and CDR2: MGHRA and YSYEKL. CDR3 DNA: TGCGCCAGCAGCCAAGTTTATGACCAGCGGGAGAGGTGGGAGCAGTACTTC. Amino acids: CASSQVYDQRERWEQYF.

V usage is TRBV7-3 and J usage is TRBJ2-7, with 9 bases lining up with TRBD2. The germline CDR1 and CDR2 sequences are SGHTA and FQGTGA. The CDR3 is made up of 14 amino acids. Trimming removed 6 bases from V and 6 bases from J; junction bases left unmatched: 9. DNA for the CDR3: TGTGCCAGCAGGCAGGGACTAGCCGTCGGCGAGCAGTACTTC. This translates into CASRQGLAVGEQYF.

The chain has TRBV7-2 and TRBJ2-2; possible D gene TRBD1, 6 bases. Germline values: CDR1 SGHTA, CDR2 FQGNSA. Trimming shortened V by 5 bases and J by 6 bases, and 19 bases separated the two germline ends. The CDR3 runs to 16 residues. In DNA, the CDR3 is TGTGCCAGCAGCCCCGGACAGAATATAGGAGCCGGGGAGCTGTTTTTT. It codes for CASSPGQNIGAGELFF.

The rearrangement joins TRBV6-5 to TRBJ2-7; 9 nucleotides align to TRBD1. V trimming: 2 bases; J trimming: 1 base; junction bases outside the gene matches: 0. The CDR3 runs 14 residues. Per germline, CDR1 MNHEY and CDR2 SVGAGI. The CDR3 loop reads CASSYDRGSYEQYF. DNA for the CDR3: TGTGCCAGCAGTTACGACAGGGGGTCCTACGAGCAGTACTTC.

The J gene is TRBJ2-3, the V gene TRBV11-2; tentative D call: TRBD2 (5 bases). The germline gives CDR1 SGHAT, CDR2 FQNNGV. The V end was cut by 5 bases, the J end by 2 bases, with 5 bases between. This CDR3 region has 12 residues. CDR3 nucleotide sequence: TGTGCCAGCAGCCGGGACACAGATACGCAGTATTTT. Translation gives CASSRDTDTQYF.

The chain has TRBV30 and TRBJ2-2, with no clear D. The CDR3 extends over 13 amino acids. V dropped 1 base and J dropped 6 bases, with 9 bases sitting between them. The germline V gene encodes CDR1 GTSNPN and CDR2 SVGIG (reference sequence). The CDR3 region has the DNA TGTGCCTGGAGTGATAACAGCCCCGGGGAGCTGTTTTTT. Protein sequence: CAWSDNSPGELFF. The full variable domain, completed using reference TRBV30 and TRBJ2-2, is SQTIHQWPATLVQPVGSPLSLECTVEGTSNPNLYWYRQAAGRGLQLLFYSVGIGQISSEVPQNLSASRPQDRQFILSSKKLLLSDSGFYLCAWSDNSPGELFFGEGSRLTVL.

This clone was observed a handful of times. V usage is TRBV7-8 and J usage is TRBJ2-1, with unresolved D. The CDR3 totals 14 residues. Germline CDR1 is SGHVS and CDR2 is FQNEAQ. V was cut by 4 bases and J by 0 bases, with 7 bases left in between. CDR3 nucleotide sequence: TGTGCCAGCAGCTCCTTCTCCTCCTACAATGAGCAGTTCTTC. It encodes CASSSFSSYNEQFF. Using reference TRBV7-8 and TRBJ2-1 for the parts outside the CDR3, the full variable domain is GAGVSQSPRYKVAKRGQDVALRCDPISGHVSLFWYQQALGQGPEFLTYFQNEAQLDKSGLPSDRFFAERPEGSVSTLKIQRTQQEDSAVYLCASSSFSSYNEQFFGPGTRLTVL.

The chain employs TRBV5-1 and TRBJ2-1; the match to TRBD2 covers 12 bases. This CDR3 comprises 16 residues. After removal of 4 bases from V and 9 bases from J, the junction contained 11 bases not matched to a gene. The V gene's germline CDR1 is SGHRS and CDR2 YFSETQ. CDR3 protein: CASSMVLAGGQSEQFF. The CDR3 DNA is TGCGCCAGCAGCATGGTCCTAGCGGGGGGGCAAAGTGAGCAGTTCTTC.

This clone was observed a few times. V usage is TRBV6-5 and J usage is TRBJ1-1; maybe TRBD1 (5 bases). The germline CDR1 and CDR2 sequences are MNHEY and SVGAGI. The germline V and J ends were trimmed by 2 bases and 3 bases, with 10 bases remaining between them. This CDR3 is 14 amino acids long. In DNA, the CDR3 is TGTGCCAGCAGTTACCGCGGGGGGGACACTGAAGCTTTCTTT. Protein: CASSYRGGDTEAFF.

This chain links TRBV6-5 with TRBJ1-2, with 7 bases fitting TRBD1. This CDR3 is built from 15 residues. J lost 2 bases, V lost 2 bases, and 5 bases had no gene match. Germline loops: CDR1 MNHEY, CDR2 SVGAGI. The CDR3: CASSYGDSRNYGYTF. The CDR3 nucleotides are TGTGCCAGCAGTTACGGGGACAGTCGAAACTATGGCTACACCTTC.

V and J are TRBV25-1 and TRBJ1-1; 8 bases are shared with TRBD1. Trimming cost V 7 bases and J 0 bases; bases outside gene matches: 4. CDR3 length equals 14 residues. Germline CDR1 and CDR2: MGHDK and SYGVNS. The DNA of the CDR3 is TGTGCCAGCACCGGACAGGGAGTGAACACTGAAGCTTTCTTT. Translated: CASTGQGVNTEAFF.

V gene TRBV5-1 combines with J gene TRBJ2-7, with 7 bases matching TRBD1. V shed 0 bases, J shed 3 bases, and the junction held 6 bases outside the gene matches. From germline, CDR1 is SGHRS and CDR2 YFSETQ. The CDR3 has 15 amino acids. The CDR3 region is CASSLEGDRLYEQYF. As DNA, the CDR3 is TGCGCCAGCAGCTTGGAAGGGGACAGACTCTACGAGCAGTACTTC.

V usage is TRBV19 and J usage is TRBJ2-1; D possibly corresponds to TRBD1 (5 bases). V dropped 3 bases and J dropped 10 bases, with 19 bases sitting between them. From germline, CDR1 is LNHDA and CDR2 SQIVND (reference sequence). The CDR3 has 15 residues. The CDR3 DNA reads as TGTGCCAGTAGTATCGTAACAGGCCTACATCAGGAGCAGTTCTTC. This sequence encodes CASSIVTGLHQEQFF.

V and J are TRBV5-5 and TRBJ1-1; a possible D gene is TRBD1 (6 bases). CDR1 SGHKS and CDR2 YYEKEE come from the germline V gene (reference sequence). The CDR3 runs 16 residues. With 4 bases removed from V and 0 bases from J, the gap between germline ends came to 16 bases. Written as DNA, the CDR3 is TGTGCCAGCAGCGCGAGACAGGAGGTACTGAACACTGAAGCTTTCTTT. It specifies CASSARQEVLNTEAFF.

The gene calls are TRBV11-2 and TRBJ1-5; no definite D call. The V and J ends lost 5 bases and 6 bases respectively, with 14 bases between them. Germline assignment: CDR1 SGHAT and CDR2 FQNNGV. The CDR3 runs to 14 residues. For the CDR3, the DNA is TGTGCCAGCAGCCCCGGGAGAGAAGGTCAGCCCCAGCATTTT. The encoded protein is CASSPGREGQPQHF.

V and J are TRBV10-1 and TRBJ2-1, with D uncertain. The V gene lost 2 bases and the J gene lost 4 bases, with 9 bases spanning the gap. This CDR3 has 14 amino acids. The germline gives CDR1 WNHNN, CDR2 SYGVQD (reference sequence). The CDR3 sequence is CASSERQVYNEQFF. DNA for the CDR3: TGCGCCAGCAGTGAGAGGCAGGTTTACAATGAGCAGTTCTTC.

J is TRBJ2-2 and V is TRBV29-1, with D maybe TRBD1 (5 bases). Germline V CDR1 and CDR2: SQVTM, ANQGSEA. The CDR3 contains 13 residues. Trimming took off 6 bases at V and 1 base at J, with 9 bases between the two ends. CDR3 nucleotide sequence: TGCAGCGTAAGGGGATTGAACACCGGGGAGCTGTTTTTT. Translating it yields CSVRGLNTGELFF.

V and J are TRBV6-6 and TRBJ2-6, with D possibly matching TRBD1 (6 bases). The CDR3 covers 15 residues. Germline loops: CDR1 MNHNY, CDR2 SVGAGI (reference sequence). Trimming took off 6 bases at V and 0 bases at J, with 9 bases between the two ends. The CDR3 reads CASRGDNSGANVLTF. The CDR3 nucleotides are TGTGCCAGCAGAGGGGACAACTCTGGGGCCAACGTCCTGACTTTC.

The CDR3 region has the DNA TGTGCCAGCAGCTTAGCTAGCGGCCTTCTTTCCTACGAGCAGTACTTC. It codes for CASSLASGLLSYEQYF. V usage is TRBV11-2 and J usage is TRBJ2-7; 7 nucleotides line up with TRBD2. The CDR3 contains 16 residues. The junction had 7 bases not matched to a gene; V was cut back by 1 base and J by 1 base. Germline loops: CDR1 SGHAT, CDR2 FQNNGV.

CDR3 loop: CAWTKAGTSVLAFF. DNA for the CDR3: TGTGCCTGGACCAAGGCGGGGACCAGTGTACTGGCTTTCTTT. This chain joins TRBV30 and TRBJ1-1, with D perhaps matching TRBD1 (5 bases). Germline V gene lookup returns CDR1 GTSNPN and CDR2 SVGIG (reference sequence). The CDR3 has 14 amino acids. Trimming stripped 4 bases from V and 11 bases from J, with 23 bases between.